The rows below give T cell receptor beta chains drawn from one sample of a study of post-analysis software for immune sequencing data. One entry per CDR3 protein, called by TCRdb with MiXCR from the PCR reads. The repertoire includes 600,000 to 750,000 distinct CDR3 sequences, around 64% of them detected once, and 11% sits in the top ten. The sequencing input was blood. The receptors were gathered from a girl aged 2 to 9 with multiple sclerosis. The CDR3 runs from the conserved cysteine through the conserved F or W. D genes are given only for firm matches. Size is stated for part of the rows, as once, few or many counts, or as a class when the clone is expanded.

D gene,J gene,V gene,clone size,CDR3 protein,CDR3 DNA
TRBD1,TRBJ1-5,TRBV6-2/TRBV6-3,once,CASSYDSGQGFNQPQHF,TGTGCCAGCAGTTACGATTCGGGACAGGGCTTCAATCAGCCCCAGCATTTT
TRBD1,TRBJ2-5,TRBV27,few,CASSVGTGVPETQYF,TGTGCCAGCAGTGTCGGGACAGGGGTACCGGAGACCCAGTACTTC
TRBD1,TRBJ1-5,TRBV12-3/TRBV12-4,few,CASRLRTGTGNQPQHF,TGTGCCAGCAGATTACGGACAGGTACCGGGAATCAGCCCCAGCATTTT
-,TRBJ2-3,TRBV4-3,-,CASSQEAQGKDTQYF,TGCGCCAGCAGCCAAGAGGCGCAGGGGAAAGATACGCAGTATTTT
-,TRBJ2-6,TRBV20-1,-,CSARDSPLSGANVLTF,TGCAGTGCTAGAGATTCCCCCCTCTCTGGGGCCAACGTCCTGACTTTC
-,TRBJ1-5,TRBV12-5,few,CASGLVNPTGNQPQHF,TGTGCTAGTGGTTTGGTAAATCCGACGGGCAATCAGCCCCAGCATTTT
-,TRBJ1-2,TRBV6-6,-,CASSYRQGLNYGYTF,TGTGCCAGCAGTTACCGGCAGGGCCTTAACTATGGCTACACCTTC
-,TRBJ2-3,TRBV29-1,-,CSVGGGRGSTDTQYF,TGCAGCGTTGGGGGGGGGAGGGGGTCCACAGATACGCAGTATTTT
-,TRBJ2-3,TRBV5-1,-,CASSPAGQFSQYF,TGCGCCAGCAGCCCGGCCGGACAGTTTTCGCAGTATTTT
-,TRBJ2-1,TRBV20-1,-,CSASPLASYNEQFF,TGCAGTGCTAGCCCTCTAGCCTCCTACAATGAGCAGTTCTTC
-,TRBJ1-2,TRBV7-9,-,CASSARDKTNYGYTF,TGTGCCAGCAGCGCCCGGGACAAGACTAACTATGGCTACACCTTC
-,TRBJ2-2,TRBV29-1,-,CSVRDRFTGELFF,TGCAGCGTTCGGGACCGATTCACCGGGGAGCTGTTTTTT
-,TRBJ2-6,TRBV7-3,few,CASSFLGPPGANVLTF,TGTGCCAGCAGCTTCCTGGGACCTCCTGGGGCCAACGTCCTGACTTTC
-,TRBJ1-5,TRBV29-1,few,CSAAGLPPGDQPQHF,TGCAGCGCAGCCGGACTCCCACCAGGGGATCAGCCCCAGCATTTT
-,TRBJ2-5,TRBV9,-,CASSFNYQETQYF,TGTGCCAGCAGCTTCAACTACCAAGAGACCCAGTACTTC
-,TRBJ2-5,TRBV20-1,few,CSASPLSGETQYF,TGCAGTGCTAGCCCCTTATCTGGGGAGACCCAGTACTTC
-,TRBJ2-3,TRBV9,few,CASSGAGADTQYF,TGTGCCAGCAGCGGGGCTGGCGCAGATACGCAGTATTTT
-,TRBJ2-1,TRBV14,-,CASRLTGDIPYEQFF,TGTGCCAGCAGACTGACGGGGGACATACCCTACGAGCAGTTCTTC
-,TRBJ1-1,TRBV29-1,few,CSVEVWASYTEAFF,TGCAGCGTTGAAGTATGGGCCTCGTACACTGAAGCTTTCTTT
TRBD1,TRBJ2-1,TRBV9,-,CASSPGGNERFF,TGTGCCAGCAGTCCAGGGGGCAATGAGCGGTTCTTC
TRBD2,TRBJ2-5,TRBV4-1,-,CASSQEGVAGPQETQYF,TGCGCCAGCAGCCAAGAAGGAGTAGCGGGACCTCAAGAGACCCAGTACTTC
-,TRBJ2-7,TRBV5-5,-,CASSLRDPIPYEQYF,TGTGCCAGCAGCTTACGGGACCCCATCCCCTACGAGCAGTACTTC
-,TRBJ2-3,TRBV25-1,-,CASSETGGTDTQYF,TGTGCCAGCAGTGAAACAGGAGGCACAGATACGCAGTATTTT
-,TRBJ2-5,TRBV6-5,-,CASRRGHLQETQYF,TGTGCCAGTAGGAGGGGACACCTTCAAGAGACCCAGTACTTC
TRBD2,TRBJ2-5,TRBV20-1,-,CSARVGTSDTETQYF,TGCAGTGCTAGAGTAGGGACTAGCGATACAGAGACCCAGTACTTC
TRBD2,TRBJ2-7,TRBV11-2,-,CASSPRALTSGRAYEQYF,TGTGCCAGCAGCCCGCGAGCCCTGACTAGCGGGAGGGCCTACGAGCAGTACTTC
-,TRBJ1-2,TRBV27,-,CASRSAGYNYGYTF,TGTGCCAGCAGGAGTGCGGGGTACAACTATGGCTACACCTTC
TRBD1,TRBJ1-1,TRBV10-3,once,CAIRAARGAIEAFF,TGTGCCATCAGAGCCGCCAGGGGGGCTATAGAAGCTTTCTTT
-,TRBJ2-1,TRBV12-3/TRBV12-4,-,CASRPRTGLAGVGNNEQFF,TGTGCCAGCAGGCCAAGGACAGGGTTAGCGGGAGTTGGCAACAATGAGCAGTTCTTC
-,TRBJ2-1,TRBV2,few,CASSNRGPLAYEQFF,TGTGCCAGCAGTAATCGTGGCCCTCTGGCGTACGAGCAGTTCTTC
-,TRBJ2-3,TRBV20-1,few,CSAKGDLGVLDTQYF,TGCAGTGCTAAGGGTGACCTGGGGGTATTAGATACGCAGTATTTT
-,TRBJ2-1,TRBV27,-,CASSLEGKGAMEFF,TGTGCCAGCAGTTTAGAAGGTAAAGGGGCGATGGAGTTCTTC
-,TRBJ2-1,TRBV4-1,few,CASSQGHTSDEQFF,TGCGCCAGCAGCCAAGGACACACATCCGATGAGCAGTTCTTC
TRBD1,TRBJ2-7,TRBV7-9,-,CASSLEGQVSYEQYF,TGTGCCAGCAGCTTAGAAGGACAGGTCTCCTACGAGCAGTACTTC
TRBD1,TRBJ1-2,TRBV30,-,CAWRDRDRGIAYTF,TGTGCCTGGAGAGACCGGGACAGGGGTATCGCCTACACCTTC
TRBD1,TRBJ1-2,TRBV7-9,-,CASSPSGQGYGYTF,TGTGCCAGCAGCCCGTCGGGACAGGGCTATGGCTACACCTTC
-,TRBJ2-1,TRBV29-1,-,CSVEDLTGLDGENEQFF,TGCAGCGTTGAAGATCTCACGGGGTTGGATGGTGAGAATGAGCAGTTCTTC
-,TRBJ1-4,TRBV6-2/TRBV6-3,-,CASSRTARSEKLFF,TGTGCCAGCAGCCGGACAGCCAGAAGTGAAAAACTGTTTTTT
-,TRBJ2-5,TRBV7-3,few,CASSFGSGLGEQYF,TGTGCCAGCAGCTTTGGCTCCGGTTTAGGGGAGCAGTACTTC
-,TRBJ2-1,TRBV29-1,-,CSVEGSQGSYNEQFF,TGCAGCGTTGAAGGATCGCAGGGAAGCTACAATGAGCAGTTCTTC
-,TRBJ2-1,TRBV5-6,-,CASTSNNNEQFF,TGTGCCAGCACCTCAAATAACAATGAGCAGTTCTTC